This TCR beta chain derives from a study of CD8+CD57+ T cells in acquired aplastic anemia (dated by TCRdb to 2016 to 2019). About the study as a whole: On average, sorted CD4+ and CD8+ cells yielded about 3 ug of extracted DNA, with a range of about 0.17 to 27.4 ug. An average of roughly 10 million reads for CD4+ cells and roughly 12 million reads for CD8+ cells was obtained from healthy donor samples. Summary of the overall study and its limitations: Patients and healthy controls showed no significant difference in CD8+ Simpson's diversity (P=0.060). Around 30 CD8+ CDR3 sequences were shared between patients and controls but appeared highly expressed in patients and within their immunodominant clones.

TCR beta VDJ combination and CDR3 sequence profiling used genomic DNA as the template. TCR repertoire sequencing was run on an Illumina HiSeq 2000. Under the source paper's analysis protocol: TRBV/TRBJ rearrangement plots, CDR3 size and DJ length profiles, and Simpson's diversity index were used to evaluate the repertoires. The most abundant DNA sequence in the deep sequencing data was taken as the immunodominant clone. CDR3 amino acid sequences were checked for sharing between subjects and were compared against published repertoires and the VDJdb database. Starting from the raw public reads, TCRdb applied fastp trimming at Q25, assembled clones with MiXCR and retained in-frame beta chains. Merged by CDR3 protein, the rows form single entries marked with the most common genes and DNA. Clone size and V and J calls follow TCRdb, not the original study. This sample is represented by over 200,000 distinct CDR3 sequences; around 60% of them were singletons. Together, the top ten hold approximately 30% of the sample.

In the study, sorted CD4+ and CD8+ blood T cells from patients with severe aplastic anemia and from healthy subjects underwent deep sequencing of TCR repertoires. Ficoll-Paque density gradient centrifugation was used to isolate peripheral blood mononuclear cells. Before DNA extraction, CD4+ and CD8+ T cells were sorted by FACS or by magnetic beads. Points on this clonotype: Its antigen is currently not known. It has no much larger one-base neighbor in the sample; base qualities were not kept.

CDR1 and CDR2, looked up from the germline V gene (reference sequence), are DFQATT and SNEGSKA. A distance of 5 bases separates the germline ends of V and J, which lose 2 bases and 0 bases respectively. Taken from cysteine to phenylalanine, the CDR3 has 13 residues. The DNA shown is the 39-base CDR3, in frame from base 1. The sample comprised sorted CD4+, CD8+, or CD8+CD57+ T cells (not recorded which) from PBMCs. The source is a human donor in good health. The rearranged chain carries TRBV20-1 and TRBJ1-5, with the D gene too uncertain to name. The sequenced DNA is TGCAGTGCTAGACTGGGTAGCAATCAGCCCCAGCATTTT. Its protein reads: CSARLGSNQPQHF.